Shown below are 7 T cell receptor beta chains from a single sample sequenced in a study of blood T cell repertoires in COVID-19. Assay: immunoSEQ multiplex PCR; the TCRdb copy retains only in-frame clones and omits some. The sample has 190,000 or so clones, about 85% seen once; the top ten hold 2.5% to 3.5%. Sequenced input: peripheral blood. These receptors were taken from a woman aged 25 to 45 with active or convalescent COVID-19.

The chain combines TRBV19 with TRBJ1-5; no clear D gene. The germline V gene encodes CDR1 LNHDA and CDR2 SQIVND (reference sequence). V was pared by 11 bases and J by 6 bases, with 17 bases between. The CDR3 covers 13 residues. This CDR3 is CASRAVSGQPQHF. The CDR3 bases are TGTGCCTCCCGTGCGGTTTCGGGTCAGCCCCAGCATTTT.

The chain links TRBV27 to TRBJ2-7, with 7 bases fitting TRBD1. The CDR3 contains 13 residues. Germline assignment: CDR1 MNHEY and CDR2 SMNVEV (reference sequence). Trimming at V came to 7 bases and at J to 6 bases, leaving 9 bases not matched to a gene. For the CDR3, the DNA is TGTGCCAGCACCACGGACAGGTACGGCGAGCAGTACTTC. It yields the protein CASTTDRYGEQYF.

J is TRBJ1-1 and V is TRBV19; D may be TRBD1 (6 bases). V lost 7 bases to trimming and J lost 4 bases, with 13 bases between them. CDR1 LNHDA and CDR2 SQIVND come from the germline V gene (reference sequence). The length of the CDR3 is 13 residues. Here the CDR3 reads CASMAQGLTEAFF. CDR3 DNA sequence: TGTGCCAGTATGGCACAGGGCCTCACTGAAGCTTTCTTT. Full variable domain (outside the CDR3, taken from reference TRBV19 and TRBJ1-1): DGGITQSPKYLFRKEGQNVTLSCEQNLNHDAMYWYRQDPGQGLRLIYYSQIVNDFQKGDIAEGYSVSREKKESFPLTVTSAQKNPTAFYLCASMAQGLTEAFFGQGTRLTVV.

The rearrangement links TRBV19 to TRBJ2-7, with 9 bases aligning to TRBD1. V was clipped by 1 base and J by 2 bases; unmatched bases: 0. CDR3 length: 14 residues. Germline values: CDR1 LNHDA, CDR2 SQIVND (reference sequence). The CDR3 spells CASSIGTGAYEQYF. The CDR3 coding sequence is TGTGCCAGTAGTATAGGGACAGGGGCCTACGAGCAGTACTTC. Full variable domain (outside the CDR3, taken from reference TRBV19 and TRBJ2-7): DGGITQSPKYLFRKEGQNVTLSCEQNLNHDAMYWYRQDPGQGLRLIYYSQIVNDFQKGDIAEGYSVSREKKESFPLTVTSAQKNPTAFYLCASSIGTGAYEQYFGPGTRLTVT.

This chain links TRBV2 with TRBJ2-7; 7 bases fit TRBD1. The germline CDR1 and CDR2 sequences are SNHLY and FYNNEI. The CDR3 is 11 residues long. J lost 13 bases, V lost 6 bases, and 9 bases had no gene match. The CDR3: CASSQQGPPYF. The CDR3 coding sequence is TGTGCCAGCAGCCAACAGGGGCCACCTTACTTC. The full variable domain, rest sourced from reference TRBV2 and TRBJ2-7, is EPEVTQTPSHQVTQMGQEVILRCVPISNHLYFYWYRQILGQKVEFLVSFYNNEISEKSEIFDDQFSVERPDGSNFTLKIRSTKLEDSAMYFCASSQQGPPYFGPGTRLTVT.

The gene calls are TRBV11-2 and TRBJ1-3; D unresolved. V lost 5 bases and J lost 0, with 17 bases in between. From germline, CDR1 is SGHAT and CDR2 FQNNGV. The CDR3 is 17 amino acids. The CDR3: CASSLPGLLSSGNTIYF. CDR3 in DNA: TGTGCCAGCAGCCTACCTGGACTGCTGAGCTCTGGAAACACCATATATTTT.

The J gene is TRBJ1-2, the V gene TRBV6-5; TRBD1 aligns across 7 bases. Trimming at V came to 2 bases and at J to 8 bases, leaving 2 bases not matched to a gene. This CDR3 comprises 12 residues. Germline values: CDR1 MNHEY, CDR2 SVGAGI. The CDR3 here is CASSYTGAGYTF. CDR3 DNA sequence: TGTGCCAGCAGTTACACAGGGGCGGGCTACACCTTC.